This TCR beta chain was identified in a study of blood T cell repertoires in COVID-19. In the study overall: Samples of COVID-19 (acute and convalescent) were obtained from the United States, Italy and Spain. T cells, B-cell-depleted T cells, or PBMCs supplied cDNA or gDNA.

Authors' data handling: Quantification of nucleated cells was approximated via reference gene primer amplification. Repertoires were generated with immunoSEQ multiplex PCR, while TCRdb's copy carries only in-frame clones and drops some. V and J calls and clone size are as listed in that table; D and trimming were resolved from the DNA. Altogether roughly 160,000 clones are present, 80% to 85% being singletons, with the ten largest covering about 14%. Germline CDR1 and CDR2: KGHSH and LQKENI. The V and J ends lost 3 bases and 4 bases respectively, with 13 bases between them. The CDR3 contains 14 residues.

The genes are TRBV18 and TRBJ2-7, with D tentatively TRBD1 (6 bases). The sequenced sample consisted of peripheral blood. The TCR comes from a man aged 18 to 29 with active or convalescent COVID-19. This CDR3 reads CASSPLDRLYEQYF. The CDR3 nucleotides read TGTGCCAGCTCACCCTTGGACAGACTTTACGAGCAGTACTTC.